Shown below are 12 T cell receptor beta chains from a single sample sequenced in a study of somatic mutations in cytotoxic T cells in rheumatoid arthritis (dated by TCRdb to about 2017). The library was prepared using the immunoSEQ multiplex PCR assay. The table comes from immuneACCESS by way of TCRdb, which keeps in-frame sequences with V and J called. Part of the clones is missing from these tables; in studies checked, under half for an unresolved V gene and the rest for unknown reasons. For this sample there are 9,500 to 15,000 clones; over 70% appear just once. Around an eighth of the sample lies in the top ten. Input material: CD8+ T cells sorted from blood. The receptors shown here come from a man aged 50 to 59 in good health.

The chain uses TRBV7-3 and TRBJ2-3; no reliable D call. V lost 4 bases and J 0 bases, leaving 5 bases between the germline ends. The CDR3 contains 13 residues. Looked up from germline, CDR1 is SGHTA and CDR2 is FQGTGA. The CDR3 region has the DNA TGTGCCAGCAGCTACGAGAGCACAGATACGCAGTATTTT. This codes for CASSYESTDTQYF.

The table lists this clone with a few counts. This chain uses TRBV7-2 with TRBJ2-2; D not certain. V lost 1 base to trimming and J lost 8 bases, with 11 bases between them. The CDR3 runs 14 residues. Germline loops: CDR1 SGHTA, CDR2 FQGNSA. CDR3 region: CASSLDWSLGELFF. The CDR3 DNA is TGTGCCAGCAGCTTAGATTGGTCTCTGGGGGAGCTGTTTTTT.

This clone came up once. This chain links TRBV4-1 with TRBJ2-5; 11 nucleotides agree with TRBD2. V lost 3 bases, J lost 6 bases, and 6 bases stayed unmatched. In germline, CDR1 is MGHRA, CDR2 YSYEKL. CDR3 length: 15 amino acids. CDR3 protein: CASSHIAGGGQTQYF. Written as DNA, the CDR3 is TGCGCCAGCAGCCACATAGCGGGGGGGGGCCAGACCCAGTACTTC.

The genes are TRBV5-4 and TRBJ2-5; D gene ambiguous. The CDR3 is made up of 12 amino acids. Germline CDR1 and CDR2: SGHNT and YYREEE (reference sequence). With 1 base removed from V and 4 bases from J, the gap between germline ends came to 5 bases. CDR3 sequence reads: CASSLPGETQYF. The CDR3 DNA is TGTGCCAGCAGCTTGCCGGGAGAGACCCAGTACTTC.

This chain uses TRBV4-3 with TRBJ2-1; D unresolved. With 6 bases removed from V and 4 bases from J, the gap between germline ends came to 10 bases. Germline V gene lookup returns CDR1 LGHNA and CDR2 YSLEER. The CDR3 is 13 amino acids. As DNA, the CDR3 is TGCGCCAGCAGTTATGGCTGGTACAATGAGCAGTTCTTC. Translated: CASSYGWYNEQFF.

The chain combines TRBV10-2 with TRBJ2-6, with TRBD2 matching over 8 bases. Germline V CDR1 and CDR2: WSHSY, SAAADI. The CDR3 consists of 17 residues. With 8 bases clipped from V and 1 base from J, the junction kept 10 bases outside the gene matches. The CDR3: CASGSSGAGSGANVLTF. As DNA, the CDR3 is TGCGCCAGCGGGAGTAGCGGGGCAGGTTCTGGGGCCAACGTCCTGACTTTC.

This sequence joins TRBV2 and TRBJ1-2; 8 nucleotides agree with TRBD1. Germline CDR1 SNHLY, CDR2 FYNNEI. V gave up 5 bases and J gave up 6 bases; unmatched junction bases: 11. This CDR3 region has 15 residues. The CDR3 is CASSPSQGARDGYTF. The CDR3 DNA reads as TGTGCCAGCAGTCCCTCCCAGGGGGCGAGGGATGGCTACACCTTC.

This sequence joins TRBV13 and TRBJ1-2, with D possibly matching TRBD1 (6 bases). From germline, CDR1 is PRHDT and CDR2 FYEKMQ (reference sequence). CDR3 length equals 15 residues. V lost 4 bases to trimming and J lost 4 bases, with 16 bases between them. CDR3 DNA sequence: TGTGCCAGCAGCTCCTCCGGGACACCACGCTATGGCTACACCTTC. Encoded protein: CASSSSGTPRYGYTF.

This chain connects TRBV7-9 to TRBJ2-6, with unresolved D. V lost 5 bases, J lost 0 bases, and 5 bases lay in between. Germline V gene data show CDR1 as SEHNR and CDR2 as FQNEAQ (reference sequence). This CDR3 comprises 14 residues. CDR3 loop: CASSPSSGANVLTF. The CDR3 DNA follows: TGTGCCAGCAGCCCCTCCTCTGGGGCCAACGTCCTGACTTTC.

This clone was recorded a few times. The chain uses TRBV7-9 and TRBJ2-7; D perhaps matches TRBD2 (5 bases). Trimming shortened V by 2 bases and J by 1 base, and 9 bases separated the two germline ends. CDR3 length: 14 amino acids. Germline-derived CDR1 and CDR2 are SEHNR and FQNEAQ (reference sequence). The CDR3 spells CASSLIEGSYEQYV. CDR3 bases: TGTGCCAGCAGCTTAATCGAGGGATCCTACGAGCAGTACGTC.

The chain uses TRBV4-1 and TRBJ2-2; 9 bases are shared with TRBD2. The CDR3 runs to 18 residues. CDR1 is MGHRA and CDR2 is YSYEKL in the germline V gene. With 4 bases clipped from V and 4 bases from J, the junction kept 13 bases outside the gene matches. The CDR3 sequence is CASSPKVLAGPGTGELFF. For the CDR3, the DNA is TGCGCCAGCAGCCCTAAGGTACTAGCGGGCCCCGGCACCGGGGAGCTGTTTTTT.

This sequence joins TRBV7-8 and TRBJ2-2; 8 positions agree with TRBD1. The CDR3 runs to 18 residues. With 3 bases clipped from V and 0 bases from J, the junction kept 9 bases outside the gene matches. Germline CDR1 is SGHVS and CDR2 is FQNEAQ. The CDR3 loop is CASSFPDRGSANTGELFF. The DNA for the CDR3 is TGTGCCAGCAGCTTCCCCGACAGGGGATCGGCGAACACCGGGGAGCTGTTTTTT.